Listed below are T cell receptor beta chains from one sample, sequenced in a study of regulatory T cells in long-lasting Graves disease. TCRdb re-analysed the multiplex PCR reads in MiXCR, keeping a single row per CDR3 protein. The sample shows a few hundred thousand distinct CDR3 sequences, 23% of them seen only once. Sample: peripheral blood mononuclear cells (PBMCs), taken when the disease was refractory, from a patient treated with antithyroid drugs. The receptor set was obtained from a female donor with Graves disease. Each CDR3 is given with its conserved first and last residue. A D gene is named only where the DNA matches it firmly. Where a row states a size, it is once, few, many or the class of an expanded clone; other rows omit it.

clone_size: -
j_call: TRBJ2-4
d_call: -
v_call: TRBV13
cdr3_nt: TGTGCCAGCAGCTTAGGGCCGGAAAACATTCAGTACTTC
cdr3_aa: CASSLGPENIQYF

clone_size: -
j_call: TRBJ2-5
d_call: TRBD1
v_call: TRBV28
cdr3_nt: TGTGCCAGCAGTCGACGACAGGGGCCACGAGAGACCCAGTACTTC
cdr3_aa: CASSRRQGPRETQYF

clone_size: many
j_call: TRBJ1-2
d_call: -
v_call: TRBV6-5
cdr3_nt: TGTGCCAGCAGTTCGTCGGCTCCGAACTATGGCTACACCTTC
cdr3_aa: CASSSSAPNYGYTF

clone_size: many
j_call: TRBJ2-1
d_call: TRBD2
v_call: TRBV6-1
cdr3_nt: TGTGCCAGCAGTAAGACTAGCGGGGCCTACAATGAGCAGTTCTTC
cdr3_aa: CASSKTSGAYNEQFF

clone_size: few
j_call: TRBJ2-2
d_call: TRBD2
v_call: TRBV9
cdr3_nt: TGTGCCAGCAGCTACCCGGAACTCGGAGCGGGACTAGCGGGTGGATCGAACACCGGGGAGCTGTTTTTT
cdr3_aa: CASSYPELGAGLAGGSNTGELFF

clone_size: many
j_call: TRBJ2-7
d_call: TRBD1
v_call: TRBV2
cdr3_nt: TGTGCCAGCAGTGGGGACAGGGTCTCCTACGAGCAGTACTTC
cdr3_aa: CASSGDRVSYEQYF

clone_size: -
j_call: TRBJ2-7
d_call: -
v_call: TRBV20-1
cdr3_nt: TGCAGTGCTATTCAGGACTCCTACGAGCAGTACTTC
cdr3_aa: CSAIQDSYEQYF

clone_size: few
j_call: TRBJ2-7
d_call: -
v_call: TRBV2
cdr3_nt: TGTGCCAGCAATACGGGAGCAATACCCGAGCAGTACTTC
cdr3_aa: CASNTGAIPEQYF

clone_size: -
j_call: TRBJ2-2
d_call: -
v_call: TRBV4-1
cdr3_nt: TGCGCCAGCAGCCGGAGCGACGGGACCGGGGAGCTGTTTTTT
cdr3_aa: CASSRSDGTGELFF

clone_size: few
j_call: TRBJ2-7
d_call: TRBD1
v_call: TRBV6-1
cdr3_nt: TGTGCCAGCAGTGATGGACAGGGGGCCATCGAGCAGTACTTC
cdr3_aa: CASSDGQGAIEQYF

clone_size: -
j_call: TRBJ1-1
d_call: -
v_call: TRBV9
cdr3_nt: TGTGCCAGCAGCGATTATGCAGAAAACACTGAAGCTTTCTTT
cdr3_aa: CASSDYAENTEAFF

clone_size: few
j_call: TRBJ1-1
d_call: TRBD1
v_call: TRBV5-1
cdr3_nt: TGCGCCAGCAGCTGGGGGACAGGGAGAAACACTGAAGCTTTCTTT
cdr3_aa: CASSWGTGRNTEAFF

clone_size: -
j_call: TRBJ2-3
d_call: TRBD2
v_call: TRBV28
cdr3_nt: TGTGCCAGCAGCCTGAAGCGGGGGGGCCCCCACACAGATACGCAGTATTTT
cdr3_aa: CASSLKRGGPHTDTQYF

clone_size: few
j_call: TRBJ2-5
d_call: -
v_call: TRBV27
cdr3_nt: TGTGCCAGCACCGCCTCCCCGGAAGAGACCCAGTACTTC
cdr3_aa: CASTASPEETQYF

clone_size: -
j_call: TRBJ1-3
d_call: -
v_call: TRBV30
cdr3_nt: TGTGCCTGGAGTGTACTTCTCGGGCAGGGGAACACCATATATTTT
cdr3_aa: CAWSVLLGQGNTIYF

clone_size: -
j_call: TRBJ1-5
d_call: -
v_call: TRBV20-1
cdr3_nt: TGCAGTGCTAGAGCAGGCAGGGTTAGCAATCAGCCCCAGCATTTT
cdr3_aa: CSARAGRVSNQPQHF

clone_size: many
j_call: TRBJ2-6
d_call: -
v_call: TRBV28
cdr3_nt: TGTGCCAGCAGAGTAGCTGGGGCCAACGTCCTGACTTTC
cdr3_aa: CASRVAGANVLTF

clone_size: few
j_call: TRBJ2-2
d_call: -
v_call: TRBV18
cdr3_nt: TGTGCCAGCTCACCAACCCCAGGAAGAGGACCCGGGGAGCTGTTTTTT
cdr3_aa: CASSPTPGRGPGELFF

clone_size: many
j_call: TRBJ2-2
d_call: -
v_call: TRBV2
cdr3_nt: TGCGCCAGCAGTGAAAGCAGGGCTAACACCGGGGAGCTGTTTTTT
cdr3_aa: CASSESRANTGELFF

clone_size: -
j_call: TRBJ2-5
d_call: -
v_call: TRBV19
cdr3_nt: TGTGCCAGTAGTATAGGACGCAGACAAGAGACCCAGTACTTC
cdr3_aa: CASSIGRRQETQYF

clone_size: few
j_call: TRBJ2-7
d_call: -
v_call: TRBV4-1
cdr3_nt: TGCGCCAGCAGCCAAGTTGGCCCGGAGCCCGAGCAGTACTTC
cdr3_aa: CASSQVGPEPEQYF

clone_size: few
j_call: TRBJ2-5
d_call: TRBD2
v_call: TRBV20-1
cdr3_nt: TGCAGTGCCTCCTTCGCGGGAGGGCCGGAGACCCAGTACTTC
cdr3_aa: CSASFAGGPETQYF

clone_size: -
j_call: TRBJ1-2
d_call: TRBD1
v_call: TRBV29-1
cdr3_nt: TGCAGCGTTGAGACGGGACAGACAGTTAACTATGGCTACACCTTC
cdr3_aa: CSVETGQTVNYGYTF

clone_size: few
j_call: TRBJ1-1
d_call: -
v_call: TRBV9
cdr3_nt: TGTGCCAGCAGCGTAGGGGGCAACCCGGGCGCTGAAGCTTTCTTT
cdr3_aa: CASSVGGNPGAEAFF

clone_size: -
j_call: TRBJ1-1
d_call: -
v_call: TRBV20-1
cdr3_nt: TGCAGTGCATCGGACCGGGGCAGGGGAAACACTGAAGCTTTCTTT
cdr3_aa: CSASDRGRGNTEAFF

clone_size: few
j_call: TRBJ1-4
d_call: TRBD1
v_call: TRBV6-1
cdr3_nt: TGTGCCAGCAAAGCCGGGACAGTGCGTGAAAAACTGTTTTTT
cdr3_aa: CASKAGTVREKLFF

clone_size: -
j_call: TRBJ1-5
d_call: TRBD1
v_call: TRBV12-3/TRBV12-4
cdr3_nt: TGTGCCAGCAGTACAGGGGGCTCCTTTAGCAATCAGCCCCAGCATTTT
cdr3_aa: CASSTGGSFSNQPQHF